The 4 T cell receptor beta chains below come from one sample, sequenced in a study of cytomegalovirus exposure and HLA in healthy donors. The PCR made use of 60 Vbeta and 13 Jbeta primers. Repertoires were generated with immunoSEQ multiplex PCR, while TCRdb's copy carries only in-frame clones and drops some. The table includes 150,000 to 200,000 clones, roughly four fifths detected once. Sequenced: PBMCs. These receptors were taken from a girl aged 2 to 9 in good health and CMV-seropositive.

The genes are TRBV5-1 and TRBJ1-1; no firm D call. Germline V gives CDR1 SGHRS, CDR2 YFSETQ. Trimming took 2 bases from V and 0 from J, leaving 8 bases between them. The CDR3 is 14 amino acids. CDR3 in amino acids: CASSFGEVNTEAFF. CDR3 nucleotide sequence: TGCGCCAGCAGCTTCGGTGAGGTGAACACTGAAGCTTTCTTT. Based on the CDR3 plus reference TRBV5-1 and TRBJ1-1, the full variable domain is KAGVTQTPRYLIKTRGQQVTLSCSPISGHRSVSWYQQTPGQGLQFLFEYFSETQRNKGNFPGRFSGRQFSNSRSEMNVSTLELGDSALYLCASSFGEVNTEAFFGQGTRLTVV.

The rearrangement links TRBV29-1 to TRBJ1-5; maybe TRBD1 (6 bases). Trimming stripped 6 bases from V and 6 bases from J, with 15 bases between. Germline-derived CDR1 and CDR2 are SQVTM and ANQGSEA. The CDR3 extends over 13 amino acids. The CDR3 nucleotides read TGCAGCGTATTACAGGGTTTCGGTCAGCCCCAGCATTTT. Translating it yields CSVLQGFGQPQHF.

This clone showed up just a few times. The chain uses TRBV14 and TRBJ2-1; weak D call: TRBD2 (5 bases). The V end lost 0 bases, the J end lost 10 bases, and 10 bases lay between the germline ends. Germline assignment: CDR1 SGHDN and CDR2 FVKESK. The CDR3 is 13 amino acids. The chain's CDR3 is CASSQDPTGEQFF. DNA of the CDR3: TGTGCCAGCAGCCAAGATCCCACGGGAGAGCAGTTCTTC. The whole variable domain, remainder taken from reference TRBV14 and TRBJ2-1, is EAGVTQFPSHSVIEKGQTVTLRCDPISGHDNLYWYRRVMGKEIKFLLHFVKESKQDESGMPNNRFLAERTGGTYSTLKVQPAELEDSGVYFCASSQDPTGEQFFGPGTRLTVL.

The rearrangement uses TRBV5-6 and TRBJ1-2, with TRBD1 identical over 8 bases. J was trimmed by 4 bases and V by 3 bases; bases with no gene match: 8. There are 15 residues in the CDR3. Germline CDR1 SGHDT, CDR2 YYEEEE. CDR3 protein: CASSWTDRESYGYTF. The CDR3 nucleotides are TGTGCCAGCAGCTGGACGGACAGGGAAAGCTATGGCTACACCTTC.